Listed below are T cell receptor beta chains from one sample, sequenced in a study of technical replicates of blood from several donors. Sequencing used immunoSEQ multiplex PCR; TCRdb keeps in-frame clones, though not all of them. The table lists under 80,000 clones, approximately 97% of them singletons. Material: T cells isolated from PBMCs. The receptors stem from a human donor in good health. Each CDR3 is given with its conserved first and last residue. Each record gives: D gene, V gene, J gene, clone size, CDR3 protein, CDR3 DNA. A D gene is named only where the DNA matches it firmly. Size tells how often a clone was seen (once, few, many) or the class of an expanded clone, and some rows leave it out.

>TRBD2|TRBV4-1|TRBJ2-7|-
CASSQVPTSGSSYEQYF
TGCGCCAGCAGCCAAGTTCCGACTAGCGGGAGCTCCTACGAGCAGTACTTC
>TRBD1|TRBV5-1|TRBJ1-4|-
CASSFAGTGGEKLFF
TGCGCCAGCAGCTTCGCCGGGACAGGGGGGGAAAAACTGTTTTTT
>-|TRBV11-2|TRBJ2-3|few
CAERSGGTDTQYF
TGTGCAGAGAGGTCGGGGGGCACAGATACGCAGTATTTT
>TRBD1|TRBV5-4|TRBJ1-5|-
CASSLGQGENQPQHF
TGTGCCAGCAGCCTGGGACAGGGGGAGAATCAGCCCCAGCATTTT
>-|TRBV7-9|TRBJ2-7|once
CASSLVDSTSYEQYF
TGTGCCAGCAGCTTAGTCGACAGCACCTCCTACGAGCAGTACTTC
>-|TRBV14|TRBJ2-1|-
CASSQTGLNYNEQFF
TGTGCCAGCAGCCAAACAGGGTTAAACTACAATGAGCAGTTCTTC
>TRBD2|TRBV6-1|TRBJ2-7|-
CASSESGTSGPYEQYF
TGTGCCAGCAGTGAATCAGGGACTAGCGGACCCTACGAGCAGTACTTC
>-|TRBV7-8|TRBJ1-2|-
CASSLGRHYYGYTF
TGTGCCAGCAGCTTAGGCCGACACTACTATGGCTACACCTTC
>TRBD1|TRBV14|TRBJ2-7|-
CASSHLPGQGTYEQYF
TGTGCCAGCAGCCACCTACCGGGACAGGGGACTTACGAGCAGTACTTC
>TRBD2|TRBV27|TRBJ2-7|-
CASSLLAGGSYEQYF
TGTGCCAGCAGTTTATTGGCGGGAGGCTCCTACGAGCAGTACTTC
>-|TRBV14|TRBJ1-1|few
CASSQLRSGDLNTEAFF
TGTGCCAGCAGCCAACTACGGTCGGGAGATTTGAACACTGAAGCTTTCTTT
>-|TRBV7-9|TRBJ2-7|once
CASSPSTGNEQYF
TGTGCCAGCAGCCCATCGACAGGAAACGAGCAGTACTTC
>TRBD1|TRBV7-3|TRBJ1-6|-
CASSLSGQDPSPLHF
TGTGCCAGCAGCCTATCAGGACAGGATCCTTCACCCCTCCACTTT
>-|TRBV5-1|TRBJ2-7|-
CASSLVGKRASYEQYF
TGCGCCAGCAGCTTGGTAGGTAAGCGGGCCTCCTACGAGCAGTACTTC
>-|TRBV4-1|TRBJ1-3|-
CASSQDGQGTGNTIYF
TGCGCCAGCAGCCAAGACGGACAAGGGACTGGAAACACCATATATTTT
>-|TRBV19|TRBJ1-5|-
CASSNFRDSNQPQHF
TGTGCCAGTAGTAATTTCAGGGATAGCAATCAGCCCCAGCATTTT
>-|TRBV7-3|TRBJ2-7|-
CASSFGGPSYEQYF
TGTGCCAGCAGCTTTGGAGGCCCCTCCTACGAGCAGTACTTC
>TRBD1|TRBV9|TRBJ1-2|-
CASSDRDSNYGYTF
TGTGCCAGCTCCGACAGGGATTCTAACTATGGCTACACCTTC
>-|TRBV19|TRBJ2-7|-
CASSTPGQGGYEQYF
TGTGCCAGTAGTACCCCCGGACAGGGAGGGTACGAGCAGTACTTC
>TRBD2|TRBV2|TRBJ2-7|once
CASSQFRTSGGYEQYF
TGTGCCAGCAGTCAATTCAGGACTAGCGGGGGCTACGAGCAGTACTTC
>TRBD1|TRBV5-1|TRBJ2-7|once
CASSGQGNIHEQYF
TGCGCCAGCAGCGGACAGGGGAATATCCACGAGCAGTACTTC
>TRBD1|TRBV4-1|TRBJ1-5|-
CASSQGTGNDQPQHF
TGCGCCAGCAGCCAAGGGACAGGGAACGATCAGCCCCAGCATTTT
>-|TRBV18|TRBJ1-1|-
CASSPTGWGEAFF
TGTGCCAGCTCACCCACAGGGTGGGGTGAAGCTTTCTTT
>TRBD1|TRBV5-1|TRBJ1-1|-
CASSLALRGQGGTEAFF
TGCGCCAGCAGCTTGGCACTGAGGGGACAGGGAGGCACTGAAGCTTTCTTT
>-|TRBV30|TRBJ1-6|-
CAWKVEGSYNSPLHF
TGTGCCTGGAAAGTAGAGGGCTCCTATAATTCACCCCTCCACTTT
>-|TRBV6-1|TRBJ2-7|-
CASSAGRAYEQYF
TGTGCCAGCAGTGCCGGTCGAGCCTACGAGCAGTACTTC
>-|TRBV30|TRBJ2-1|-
CAWSWDSSSYNEQFF
TGTGCCTGGAGTTGGGACTCGAGCTCCTACAATGAGCAGTTCTTC
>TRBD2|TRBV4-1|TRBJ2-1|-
CASSSGLAGGPLNEQFF
TGCGCCAGCAGCTCCGGACTAGCGGGAGGGCCTCTAAATGAGCAGTTCTTC
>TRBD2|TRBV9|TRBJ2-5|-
CASSVAGGAETQYF
TGTGCCAGCAGCGTAGCGGGGGGGGCAGAGACCCAGTACTTC
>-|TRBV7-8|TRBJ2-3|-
CASSTRLAGDTQYF
TGTGCCAGCAGCACCCGTCTTGCGGGAGATACGCAGTATTTT
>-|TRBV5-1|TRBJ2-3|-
CASSLSSAGSADTQYF
TGCGCCAGCAGCCTGAGTTCGGCGGGAAGCGCAGATACGCAGTATTTT
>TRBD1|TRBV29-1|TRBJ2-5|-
CSVTGTGVETQYF
TGCAGCGTGACCGGGACAGGGGTGGAGACCCAGTACTTC
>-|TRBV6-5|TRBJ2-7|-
CASSPGGISYEQYF
TGTGCCAGCAGTCCCGGGGGAATCTCCTACGAGCAGTACTTC
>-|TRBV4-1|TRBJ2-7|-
CASSQDGRQYF
TGCGCCAGCAGCCAAGACGGTAGGCAGTACTTC